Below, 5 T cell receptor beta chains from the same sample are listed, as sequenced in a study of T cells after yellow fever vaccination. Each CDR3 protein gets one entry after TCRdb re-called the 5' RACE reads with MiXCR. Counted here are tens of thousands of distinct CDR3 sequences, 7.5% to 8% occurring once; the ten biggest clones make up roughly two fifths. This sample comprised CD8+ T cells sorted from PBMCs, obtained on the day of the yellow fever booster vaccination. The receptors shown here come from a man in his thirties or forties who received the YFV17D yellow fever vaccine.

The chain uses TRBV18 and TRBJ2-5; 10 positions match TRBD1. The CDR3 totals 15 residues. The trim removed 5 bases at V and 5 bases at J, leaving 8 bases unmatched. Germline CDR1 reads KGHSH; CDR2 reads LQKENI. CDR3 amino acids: CASSSNRDRGETQYF. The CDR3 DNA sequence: TGTGCCAGCTCATCCAACCGGGACAGGGGCGAGACCCAGTACTTC.

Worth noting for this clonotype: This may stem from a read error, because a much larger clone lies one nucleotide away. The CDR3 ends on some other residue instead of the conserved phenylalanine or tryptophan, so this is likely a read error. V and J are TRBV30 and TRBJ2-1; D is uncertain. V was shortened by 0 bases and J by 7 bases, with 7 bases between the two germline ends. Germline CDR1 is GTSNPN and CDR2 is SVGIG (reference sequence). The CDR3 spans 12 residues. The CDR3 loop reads CAWSVAHNEQFL. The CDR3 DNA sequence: TGTGCCTGGAGTGTAGCCCATAATGAGCAGTTCTTA.

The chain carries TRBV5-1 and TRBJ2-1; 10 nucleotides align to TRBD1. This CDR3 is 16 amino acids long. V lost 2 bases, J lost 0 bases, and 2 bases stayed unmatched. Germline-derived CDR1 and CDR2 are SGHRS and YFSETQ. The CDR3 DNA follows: TGCGCCAGCAGCTTCTGGACAGGGGGCTCCTACAATGAGCAGTTCTTC. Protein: CASSFWTGGSYNEQFF.

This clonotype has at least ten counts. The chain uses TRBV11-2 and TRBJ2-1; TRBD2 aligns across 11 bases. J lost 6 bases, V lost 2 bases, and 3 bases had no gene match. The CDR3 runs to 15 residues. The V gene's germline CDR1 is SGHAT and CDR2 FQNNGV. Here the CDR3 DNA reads TGTGCCAGCAGCTTAACTAGCGGGAGTTTCAATGAGCAGTTCTTC. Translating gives CASSLTSGSFNEQFF.

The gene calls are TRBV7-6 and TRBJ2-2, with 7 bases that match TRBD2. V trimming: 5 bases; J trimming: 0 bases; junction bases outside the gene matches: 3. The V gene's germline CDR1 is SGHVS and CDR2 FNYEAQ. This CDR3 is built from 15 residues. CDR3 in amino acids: CASSPRGANTGELFF. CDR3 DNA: TGTGCCAGCAGCCCTCGGGGGGCGAACACCGGGGAGCTGTTTTTT.